A single T cell receptor beta chain is shown here with its context. The antigen is unknown. This sample was taken from a study of cytomegalovirus exposure and HLA in healthy donors. Overall study findings and caveats: TCR beta V- and J-gene trimming was later associated with a missense DCLRE1C variant.

The PCR contained 60 Vbeta and 13 Jbeta primers. Produced via immunoSEQ multiplex PCR; TCRdb's table is partial and in-frame only. The sample lists about 54,000 clones, approximately 82% occurring once. Trimming took off 0 bases at V and 4 bases at J, with 13 bases between the two ends. Per the germline V gene, CDR1 is SGHNT and CDR2 is YYREEE (reference sequence). There are 15 residues in the CDR3. This TCR was sampled from a woman between 18 and 29 years old in good health and CMV-seronegative. The J gene is TRBJ1-2, the V gene TRBV5-4; the D gene is possibly TRBD1 (5 bases). The source material was PBMCs. The CDR3 DNA sequence: TGTGCCAGCAGCTTGGATCCAGGGATCGGCTATGGCTACACCTTC. Its protein is CASSLDPGIGYGYTF.